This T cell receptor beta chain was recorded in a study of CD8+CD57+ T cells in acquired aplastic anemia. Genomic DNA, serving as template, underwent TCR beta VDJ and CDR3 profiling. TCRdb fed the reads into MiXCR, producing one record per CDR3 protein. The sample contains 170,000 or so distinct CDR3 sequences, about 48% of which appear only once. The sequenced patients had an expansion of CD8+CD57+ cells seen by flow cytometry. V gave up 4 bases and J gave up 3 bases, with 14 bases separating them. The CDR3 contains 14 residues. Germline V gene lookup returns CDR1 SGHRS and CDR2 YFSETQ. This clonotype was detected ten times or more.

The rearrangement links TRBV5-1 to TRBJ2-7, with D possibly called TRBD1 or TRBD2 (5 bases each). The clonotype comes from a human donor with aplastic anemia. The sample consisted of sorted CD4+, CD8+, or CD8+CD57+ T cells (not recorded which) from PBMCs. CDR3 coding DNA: TGCGCCAGCAGCCCGGGGCCGGCCGACTACGAGCAGTACTTC. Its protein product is CASSPGPADYEQYF.